This T cell receptor (beta chain) was sequenced during a study of blood T cell repertoires in COVID-19. In the study overall: There were acute and convalescent COVID-19 samples, and they came from the United States, Italy and Spain. PBMCs, B-cell-depleted T cells, or T cells were the source of the cDNA or gDNA that made up the material.

Unmatched junction bases numbered 7, after V lost 4 bases and J lost 4 bases. CDR1 LGHDT and CDR2 YNNKEL come from the germline V gene (reference sequence). This CDR3 is 15 amino acids long. Original data processing: Cell counts per sample came from amplifying reference gene primers. Profiling relied on immunoSEQ multiplex PCR, and the TCRdb table lists in-frame clones only, not all of them. V, J and clone size were drawn from that table, and D and trimming were deduced from the DNA. The sample comprises 120,000 to 150,000 clones, 85% to 90% of which are singletons, and roughly 2% rests with the top ten.

The chain combines TRBV3-1 (or the pseudogene TRBV3-2) with TRBJ2-3; TRBD1 agrees at 8 bases. Input material: peripheral blood. The TCR was taken from a human donor in a cohort sampled during active COVID-19. The CDR3 protein is CASSPQDRVPDTQYF. In DNA, the CDR3 is TGTGCCAGCAGCCCTCAGGACAGGGTCCCAGATACGCAGTATTTT.